This T cell receptor beta chain emerged from a study of blood T cells in healthy people across ages. Study in general: Roughly one uniquely barcoded beta molecule per two T cells was captured.

This clonotype occurred a few times. PCR was performed a second time for about 7 to 11 cycles using a sample-barcoded 5' primer and a J-beta primer mix. Each CDR3 protein is one row after TCRdb ran MiXCR on the 5' RACE reads. The table lists about 720,000 distinct CDR3 sequences, around a fifth of them singletons. The CDR3 is 12 residues long. Per germline, CDR1 DFQATT and CDR2 SNEGSKA (reference sequence). Deletions cut 4 bases from V and 8 bases from J, with 11 bases between. Sequenced sample: blood. The chain links TRBV20-1 to TRBJ1-4; D gene ambiguous. The source is a man aged 70 or older in good health. Here the CDR3 DNA reads TGCAGTGCTAAACAAGTTGGGGAAAAACTGTTTTTT. The encoded protein is CSAKQVGEKLFF.